These 18 T cell receptor beta chains originate from one sample sequenced in a study of tumor-infiltrating lymphocytes in primary liver carcinoma. Synthesis of TCR beta cDNA was carried out from around 540 ng total RNA with a constant-region primer. Slightly modified ARM-PCR, run as three nested multiplex PCR rounds, produced the TCR beta libraries. It was with TRBV1-TRBV30 forward primers and a C-beta reverse primer that the first two PCR rounds were run, at approximately 10 cycles each. From the multiplex PCR reads, TCRdb called clonotypes with MiXCR, one entry per CDR3 protein. The table shows hundreds of thousands of distinct CDR3 sequences, with almost 60% occurring only once. Out of unsorted whole blood came the blood RNA, and germline DNA was extracted as well. Sequencing was carried out using peripheral blood. The receptors originated from a woman aged 25 to 39 with primary liver carcinoma and hepatitis B virus infection.

This clonotype has at least ten counts. The chain links TRBV29-1 to TRBJ2-1, with D maybe TRBD2 (6 bases). With 5 bases removed from V and 3 bases from J, the gap between germline ends came to 20 bases. Germline values: CDR1 SQVTM, CDR2 ANQGSEA. This CDR3 is built from 16 residues. This CDR3 reads CSVPDAGTSYYNEQFF. The CDR3 nucleotides read TGCAGCGTTCCAGACGCCGGGACTTCCTACTACAATGAGCAGTTCTTC.

A few counts support this clonotype. One junction end disagrees with the germline gene, perhaps due to a read error. This chain joins TRBV4-1 and TRBJ2-7; possibly TRBD2 for D (5 bases). The CDR3 is 15 amino acids. Germline CDR1 MGHRA, CDR2 YSYEKL. The CDR3 sequence: CASSQEGSGVYEQHF. The CDR3 DNA follows: TGCGCCAGCAGCCAAGAAGGCTCCGGGGTCTACGAGCAGCACTTC.

This chain links TRBV29-1 with TRBJ2-1, with 9 bases fitting TRBD2. Germline V gene lookup returns CDR1 SQVTM and CDR2 ANQGSEA. J lost 0 bases, V lost 4 bases, and 13 bases had no gene match. The CDR3 contains 18 residues. CDR3 loop: CSVGDGVASGISYNEQFF. CDR3 in DNA: TGCAGCGTTGGTGATGGCGTGGCTAGCGGGATCTCCTACAATGAGCAGTTCTTC.

The chain carries TRBV11-2 and TRBJ2-7; 10 nucleotides align to TRBD2. The CDR3 is 15 amino acids. Germline assignment: CDR1 SGHAT and CDR2 FQNNGV. J gave up 4 bases and V 5 bases, and 8 bases lay outside the gene matches. The CDR3, as DNA: TGTGCCAGCAGCACTATAGCGGGAGGACAATACGAGCAGTACTTC. This sequence encodes CASSTIAGGQYEQYF.

This rearrangement joins TRBV11-3 to TRBJ1-1; D remains ambiguous. Looked up from germline, CDR1 is SGHNT and CDR2 is YENEEA. Trimming removed 5 bases from V and 1 base from J, with 11 bases in between. The CDR3 totals 14 residues. CDR3 nucleotides: TGTGCCAGCAGCATACGAAGAGGGAACACTGAAGCTTTCTTT. Protein product: CASSIRRGNTEAFF.

To note about this clonotype: At one of its ends the junction is not consistent with the germline gene, which may arise from a read error. The CDR3 region has the DNA TGTGCCAACAGTTACTCTTGGGGACTGCACACCGGGGAGCTGTTCTTT. Residues: CANSYSWGLHTGELFF. V is TRBV6-5 and J is TRBJ2-2; D perhaps matches TRBD2 (6 bases). Looked up from germline, CDR1 is MNHEY and CDR2 is SVGAGI. The CDR3 spans 16 residues.

This sequence joins TRBV6-5 and TRBJ1-2, with a possible D match to TRBD1 (6 bases). Germline-derived CDR1 and CDR2 are MNHEY and SVGAGI. Trimming pared 1 base from V and 2 bases from J, leaving 14 bases between. The CDR3 totals 16 residues. The CDR3 is CASSYWRDTSNYGYTF. The CDR3 region has the DNA TGTGCCAGCAGTTACTGGCGGGACACCTCAAACTATGGCTACACCTTC.

This clonotype was recorded at least ten times. The chain recombines TRBV11-2 with TRBJ2-7, with 10 nucleotides matching TRBD2. CDR1 is SGHAT and CDR2 is FQNNGV in the germline V gene. The length of the CDR3 is 16 residues. Germline trimming cut 5 bases from V and 1 base from J; bases unmatched to any gene: 8. In DNA, the CDR3 is TGTGCCAGCAGCACCCAGCGGGAGGGAAGTTCCTACGAGCAGTACTTC. Its protein product is CASSTQREGSSYEQYF.

In the case of this clonotype: Without the conserved terminal phenylalanine or tryptophan, this CDR3 likely stems from a read error. The chain has TRBV12-3 or TRBV12-4 and TRBJ2-1; D remains ambiguous. The V end was cut by 5 bases, the J end by 6 bases, with 5 bases between. The CDR3 loop spans 11 amino acids. In DNA, the CDR3 is TGTGCCAGCAGTGACTGCAATGAGCAGTTCCTC. Translating gives CASSDCNEQFL.

Only one count was recorded for this clonotype. The chain uses TRBV11-2 and TRBJ2-5; tentative D call: TRBD2 (5 bases). Trimming took off 5 bases at V and 2 bases at J, with 18 bases between the two ends. Looked up from germline, CDR1 is SGHAT and CDR2 is FQNNGV. This CDR3 has 16 residues. The CDR3 region is CASSPGLATLQETQYF. CDR3 nucleotide sequence: TGTGCCAGCAGCCCAGGACTGGCGACACTTCAAGAGACCCAGTACTTC.

CDR3: CASSTRTVDYEQYF. Written as DNA, the CDR3 is TGCGCCAGCAGCACCAGGACAGTTGACTACGAGCAGTACTTC. The genes are TRBV4-1 and TRBJ2-7; D is perhaps TRBD1 (6 bases). Deletions cut 5 bases from V and 3 bases from J, with 14 bases between. There are 14 residues in the CDR3. CDR1 MGHRA and CDR2 YSYEKL come from the germline V gene.

In the case of this clonotype: A read error is possible here, since a much larger clone lies one base away. This chain links TRBV29-1 with TRBJ1-3; no clear D gene. Germline V gene lookup returns CDR1 SQVTM and CDR2 ANQGSEA. The CDR3 runs to 13 residues. In nucleotides, the CDR3 is TGCAGCGTTGATGTGGGTGGCGGAAGCACCATATATTTT. Translating gives CSVDVGGGSTIYF.

This clonotype has ten or more counts. The chain combines TRBV29-1 with TRBJ2-7, with 9 bases lining up with TRBD2. Germline V CDR1 and CDR2: SQVTM, ANQGSEA. This CDR3 has 13 residues. J was trimmed by 2 bases and V by 4 bases; bases with no gene match: 3. CDR3 DNA sequence: TGCAGCGTTGGAGCTAGCGGGACCTACGAGCAGTACTTC. Translated, it gives CSVGASGTYEQYF.

This clonotype was counted once. The CDR3 carries no conserved terminal phenylalanine or tryptophan, so it likely arises from a read error. This chain links TRBV11-1 with TRBJ2-3; no definite D call. The CDR3 runs 13 residues. The germline V gene encodes CDR1 SGHAT and CDR2 FQDESV (reference sequence). The CDR3, as DNA: TGTGCCAGCAGGATAAAGGACGCAGATATGCAGTATTCT. Translating it yields CASRIKDADMQYS.

There are a few counts of this clonotype. The chain combines TRBV5-6 with TRBJ2-6; D gene uncertain. With 6 bases removed from V and 0 bases from J, the gap between germline ends came to 13 bases. The CDR3 totals 16 residues. The germline CDR1 and CDR2 sequences are SGHDT and YYEEEE. In nucleotides, the CDR3 is TGTGCCAGCATCAATTTAGGTCTCTCTGGGGCCAACGTCCTGACTTTC. It is translated as CASINLGLSGANVLTF.

On this clonotype itself: This may be a read error: a much more frequent sequence differs by one nucleotide. The V call is TRBV4-1, the J call TRBJ2-5; D unclear. The CDR3 has 14 residues. Germline V gene lookup returns CDR1 MGHRA and CDR2 YSYEKL. The CDR3 loop reads CANSQYGSQETQYF. For the CDR3, the DNA is TGCGCCAACAGCCAATACGGATCTCAAGAGACCCAGTACTTC.

This clonotype was counted at least ten times. V gene TRBV11-2 combines with J gene TRBJ2-5; D uncertain. The germline V gene has CDR1 SGHAT and CDR2 FQNNGV. The CDR3 sequence is 14 residues long. The V end was cut by 6 bases, the J end by 2 bases, with 13 bases between. The CDR3 nucleotides are TGTGCCAGCAGTTTGGGGATGGGGCAAGAGACCCAGTACTTC. It specifies CASSLGMGQETQYF.

The chain couples TRBV12-3 or TRBV12-4 to TRBJ2-7; 8 bases agree with TRBD2. This CDR3 contains 15 residues. V trimming: 6 bases; J trimming: 1 base; junction bases outside the gene matches: 8. The CDR3 DNA is TGTGCCAGCAGATTAAGCGGGAGTCCTTCCTACGAGCAGTACTTC. Translation gives CASRLSGSPSYEQYF.